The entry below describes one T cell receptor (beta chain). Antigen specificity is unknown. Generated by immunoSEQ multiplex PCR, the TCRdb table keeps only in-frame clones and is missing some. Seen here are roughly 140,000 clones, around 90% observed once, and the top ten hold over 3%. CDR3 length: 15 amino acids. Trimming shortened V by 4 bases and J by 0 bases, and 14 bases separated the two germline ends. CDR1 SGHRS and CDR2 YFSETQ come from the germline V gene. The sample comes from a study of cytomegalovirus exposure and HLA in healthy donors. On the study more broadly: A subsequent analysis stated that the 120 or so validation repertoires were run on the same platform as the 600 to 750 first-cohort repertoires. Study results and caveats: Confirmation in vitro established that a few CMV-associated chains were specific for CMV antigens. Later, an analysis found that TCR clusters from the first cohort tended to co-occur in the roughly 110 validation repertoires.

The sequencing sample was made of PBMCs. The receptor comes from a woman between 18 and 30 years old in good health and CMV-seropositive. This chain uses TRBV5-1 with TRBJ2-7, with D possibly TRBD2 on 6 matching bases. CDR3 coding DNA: TGCGCCAGCAGCGTGCAGGGACTGTTCTCCTACGAGCAGTACTTC. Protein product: CASSVQGLFSYEQYF.